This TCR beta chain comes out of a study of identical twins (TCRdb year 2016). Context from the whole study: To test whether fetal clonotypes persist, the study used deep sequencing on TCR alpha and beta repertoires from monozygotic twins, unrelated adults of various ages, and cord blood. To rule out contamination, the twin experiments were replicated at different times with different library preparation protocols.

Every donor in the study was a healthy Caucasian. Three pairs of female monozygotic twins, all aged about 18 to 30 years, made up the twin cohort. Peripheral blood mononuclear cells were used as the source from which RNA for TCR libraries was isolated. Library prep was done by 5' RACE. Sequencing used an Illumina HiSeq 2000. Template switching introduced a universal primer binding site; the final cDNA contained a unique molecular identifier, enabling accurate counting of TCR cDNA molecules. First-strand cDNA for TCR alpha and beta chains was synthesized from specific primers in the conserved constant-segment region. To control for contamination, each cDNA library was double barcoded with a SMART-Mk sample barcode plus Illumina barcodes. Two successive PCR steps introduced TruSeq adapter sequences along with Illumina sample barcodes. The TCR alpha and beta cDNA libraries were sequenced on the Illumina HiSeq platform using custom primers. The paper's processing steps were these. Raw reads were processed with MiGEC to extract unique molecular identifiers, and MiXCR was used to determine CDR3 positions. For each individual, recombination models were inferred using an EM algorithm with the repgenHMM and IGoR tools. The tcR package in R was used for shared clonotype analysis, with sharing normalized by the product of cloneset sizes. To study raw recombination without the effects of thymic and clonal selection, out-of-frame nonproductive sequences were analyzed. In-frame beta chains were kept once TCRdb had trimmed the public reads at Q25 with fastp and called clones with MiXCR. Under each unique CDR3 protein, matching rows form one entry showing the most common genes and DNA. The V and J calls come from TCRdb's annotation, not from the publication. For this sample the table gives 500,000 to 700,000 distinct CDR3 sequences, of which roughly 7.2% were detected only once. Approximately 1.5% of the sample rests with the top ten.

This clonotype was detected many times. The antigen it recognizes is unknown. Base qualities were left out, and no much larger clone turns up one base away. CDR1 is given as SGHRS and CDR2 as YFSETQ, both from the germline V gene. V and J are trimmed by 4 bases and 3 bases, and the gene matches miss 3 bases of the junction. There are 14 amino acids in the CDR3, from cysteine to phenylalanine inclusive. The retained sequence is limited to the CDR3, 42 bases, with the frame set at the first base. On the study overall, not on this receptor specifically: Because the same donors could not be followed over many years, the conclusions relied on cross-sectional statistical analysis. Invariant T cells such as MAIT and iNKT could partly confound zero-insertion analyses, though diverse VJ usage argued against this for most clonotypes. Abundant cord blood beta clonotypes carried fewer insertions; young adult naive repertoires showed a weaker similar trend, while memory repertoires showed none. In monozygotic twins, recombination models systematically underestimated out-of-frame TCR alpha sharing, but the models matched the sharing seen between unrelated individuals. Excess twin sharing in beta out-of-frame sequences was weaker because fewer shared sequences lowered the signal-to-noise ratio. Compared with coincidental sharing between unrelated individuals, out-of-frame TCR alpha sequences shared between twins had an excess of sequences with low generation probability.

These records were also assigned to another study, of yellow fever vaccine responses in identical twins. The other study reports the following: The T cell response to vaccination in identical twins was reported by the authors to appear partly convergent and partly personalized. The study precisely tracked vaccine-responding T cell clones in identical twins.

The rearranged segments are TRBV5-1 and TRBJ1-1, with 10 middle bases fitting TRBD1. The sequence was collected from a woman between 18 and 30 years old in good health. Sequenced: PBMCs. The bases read TGCGCCAGCAGCCTGGGACAGGGGTACACTGAAGCTTTCTTT. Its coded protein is CASSLGQGYTEAFF. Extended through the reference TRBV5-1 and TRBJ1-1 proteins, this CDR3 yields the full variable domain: KAGVTQTPRYLIKTRGQQVTLSCSPISGHRSVSWYQQTPGQGLQFLFEYFSETQRNKGNFPGRFSGRQFSNSRSEMNVSTLELGDSALYLCASSLGQGYTEAFFGQGTRLTVV.